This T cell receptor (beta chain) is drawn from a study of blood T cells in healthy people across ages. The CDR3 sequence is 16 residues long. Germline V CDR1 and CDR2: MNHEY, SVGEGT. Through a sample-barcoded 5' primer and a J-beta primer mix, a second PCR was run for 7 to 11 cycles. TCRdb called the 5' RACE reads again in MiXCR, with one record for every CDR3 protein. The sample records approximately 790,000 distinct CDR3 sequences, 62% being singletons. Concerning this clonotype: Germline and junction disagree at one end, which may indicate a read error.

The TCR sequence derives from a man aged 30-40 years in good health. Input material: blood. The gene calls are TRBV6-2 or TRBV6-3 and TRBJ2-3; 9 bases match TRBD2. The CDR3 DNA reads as TGTGCCAGCAGTTACTCGACTAGCGGAAGCACAGATACGCGGTATTTT. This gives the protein CASSYSTSGSTDTRYF.